This record looks at one T cell receptor (beta chain) sequence and its context. Its antigen is unknown. This sample is part of a study of shared clonotypes between healthy human individuals. General study results and limits: Only blood samples were collected, and tissue repertoires likely differ.

Deep was the level at which the assay was run. The protocol was immunoSEQ multiplex PCR, while the TCRdb copy is restricted to in-frame clones and leaves out a portion. The sample shows 2.3 million or so clones, approximately 93% of them seen only once. V was clipped by 6 bases and J by 6 bases, with 8 bases between them. Germline CDR1 reads KGHSH; CDR2 reads LQKENI. CDR3 length: 11 amino acids. The chain has TRBV18 and TRBJ2-5, with D uncertain. The sequence was collected from a man between 18 and 35 years old in good health. Some clones in this sample may be carry-over from other donors' samples. Specimen: naive CD4+ T cells from PBMCs. Indicated subset: CD45RA+ positively selected. The CDR3 DNA is TGTGCCAGCTCCAACTCGAAGACCCAGTACTTC. As protein: CASSNSKTQYF.